Presented here are 25 T cell receptor beta chains from one specimen sequenced in a study of T cell responses to AZD1222 COVID-19 vaccine. Using immunoSEQ multiplex PCR, the repertoire was profiled, and TCRdb retains in-frame clones only, with some absent. This sample yields under 150,000 clones, of which 70% to 90% are seen a single time; around 1.6% belongs to the top ten. Sample: peripheral blood, taken on day 0 of AZD1222 vaccination. These receptor sequences come from an adult in good health.

The chain employs TRBV9 and TRBJ1-1; the D is unclear. V lost 3 bases, J lost 0 bases, and 9 bases lay in between. The CDR3 totals 14 residues. Germline-derived CDR1 and CDR2 are SGDLS and YYNGEE. The CDR3 protein is CASSAGLVNTEAFF. In DNA, the CDR3 is TGTGCCAGCAGCGCGGGCCTAGTGAACACTGAAGCTTTCTTT.

The table lists this clone with a few counts. V is TRBV7-9 and J is TRBJ2-7; D is unresolved. Germline loops: CDR1 SEHNR, CDR2 FQNEAQ (reference sequence). The CDR3 sequence is 12 residues long. V lost 1 base and J lost 10, with 11 bases in between. The CDR3 sequence: CASSLEVAGQYF. CDR3 in DNA: TGTGCCAGCAGCTTAGAGGTGGCAGGACAGTACTTC. The whole variable domain, filled in from reference TRBV7-9 and TRBJ2-7, reads DTGVSQNPRHKITKRGQNVTFRCDPISEHNRLYWYRQTLGQGPEFLTYFQNEAQLEKSRLLSDRFSAERPKGSFSTLEIQRTEQGDSAMYLCASSLEVAGQYFGPGTRLTVT.

This chain joins TRBV19 and TRBJ2-7; possibly TRBD1 or TRBD2 for D (5 bases each). This CDR3 is built from 16 residues. The V gene's germline CDR1 is LNHDA and CDR2 SQIVND (reference sequence). Trimming left V 5 bases short and J 0 bases short, with 17 bases between. CDR3 amino acids: CASSLSGTQSSYEQYF. The CDR3 DNA is TGTGCCAGTAGTCTCTCCGGGACGCAGAGCTCCTACGAGCAGTACTTC.

This clone was counted a few times. This chain joins TRBV2 and TRBJ2-7; no clear D gene. The germline V and J ends were trimmed by 4 bases and 3 bases, with 4 bases remaining between them. The CDR3 runs 11 residues. Germline V gene lookup returns CDR1 SNHLY and CDR2 FYNNEI. In DNA form, the CDR3 reads TGTGCCAGCAGTGCTAGCTACGAGCAGTACTTC. This encodes CASSASYEQYF.

J is TRBJ2-4 and V is TRBV29-1; D unclear. CDR3 length: 12 amino acids. CDR1 is SQVTM, CDR2 ANQGSEA, per germline. Between the trimmed V and J ends, which lost 6 bases and 0 bases, there was a span of 6 bases. The CDR3 nucleotides read TGCAGCGTCGGTCCAGCCAAAAACATTCAGTACTTC. It codes for CSVGPAKNIQYF.

The chain joins TRBV7-8 to TRBJ2-3, with unresolved D. The germline V gene has CDR1 SGHVS and CDR2 FQNEAQ. CDR3 length equals 13 residues. Trimming took off 2 bases at V and 2 bases at J, with 5 bases between the two ends. CDR3 loop: CASSLPATDTQYF. The CDR3 DNA is TGTGCCAGCAGCTTACCAGCCACAGATACGCAGTATTTT.

In this sample, this clone turned up once. The chain is built from TRBV5-8 and TRBJ1-1; 7 nucleotides agree with TRBD1. There are 15 residues in the CDR3. Germline V lookup: CDR1 SGHTS, CDR2 YDEGEE. After removal of 3 bases from V and 1 base from J, the junction contained 6 bases not matched to a gene. The CDR3 spells CASSSRGGQNTEAFF. As DNA, the CDR3 is TGTGCCAGCAGCTCCAGGGGGGGGCAGAACACTGAAGCTTTCTTT.

This clone showed up just once. The chain couples TRBV18 to TRBJ2-2, with D uncertain. The CDR3 extends over 14 amino acids. Germline values: CDR1 KGHSH, CDR2 LQKENI. Trimming left V 1 base short and J 1 base short, with 4 bases between. For the CDR3, the DNA is TGTGCCAGCTCACCACAGGGGAACACCGGGGAGCTGTTTTTT. Its protein product is CASSPQGNTGELFF.

V and J are TRBV7-2 and TRBJ1-6; 8 bases match TRBD1. The CDR3 is made up of 15 amino acids. V gave up 5 bases and J gave up 1 base; unmatched junction bases: 1. Germline CDR1 and CDR2: SGHTA and FQGNSA. CDR3 DNA: TGTGCCAGCAGCAGGACAGGGTCCTATAATTCACCCCTCCACTTT. Its protein product is CASSRTGSYNSPLHF.

The V and J genes are TRBV7-3 and TRBJ1-1; no reliable D call. CDR3 length equals 14 residues. Germline values: CDR1 SGHTA, CDR2 FQGTGA. Trimming removed 5 bases at V and 1 base at J, with 11 bases between. As DNA, the CDR3 is TGTGCCAGCAGCCCCGAGACAAGGAACACTGAAGCTTTCTTT. Translating it yields CASSPETRNTEAFF.

V usage is TRBV11-2 and J usage is TRBJ2-7; 10 bases map to TRBD1. Germline V lookup: CDR1 SGHAT, CDR2 FQNNGV. This CDR3 contains 15 residues. Trimming at V came to 4 bases and at J to 3 bases, leaving 6 bases not matched to a gene. CDR3 region: CASSSVRDRGYEQYF. The CDR3 DNA is TGTGCCAGCAGCTCGGTCCGGGACAGGGGCTACGAGCAGTACTTC. Combining the CDR3 with reference TRBV11-2 and TRBJ2-7 gives the whole variable domain EAGVAQSPRYKIIEKRQSVAFWCNPISGHATLYWYQQILGQGPKLLIQFQNNGVVDDSQLPKDRFSAERLKGVDSTLKIQPAKLEDSAVYLCASSSVRDRGYEQYFGPGTRLTVT.

The chain is built from TRBV4-3 and TRBJ2-1; TRBD2 matches at 11 bases. Germline assignment: CDR1 LGHNA and CDR2 YSLEER. This CDR3 comprises 17 residues. Trimming cost V 0 bases and J 6 bases; bases outside gene matches: 7. The CDR3 reads CASSQDPPLAGANEQFF. CDR3 in DNA: TGCGCCAGCAGCCAAGATCCCCCACTAGCGGGAGCCAATGAGCAGTTCTTC.

The rearrangement joins TRBV5-5 to TRBJ2-7; D ambiguous. This CDR3 spans 14 amino acids. V shed 7 bases and J shed 2 bases, with 16 bases lying between them. Per the germline V gene, CDR1 is SGHKS and CDR2 is YYEKEE (reference sequence). CDR3 amino acids: CASRNLGRTYEQYF. As DNA, the CDR3 is TGTGCCAGCCGTAACCTTGGACGGACCTACGAGCAGTACTTC.

V gene TRBV21-1 combines with J gene TRBJ1-5; the tabulated D call, TRBD1, remains unverified against the DNA. TRBV21-1 is annotated as a pseudogene. The length of the CDR3 is 20 residues. The CDR3 nucleotides read TGTGCCAGCAGCAAAGAATCAACAGCCTCCCCCCTTTATAGCAATCAGCCCCAGCATTTT. Translated, it gives CASSKESTASPLYSNQPQHF.

The chain uses TRBV6-5 and TRBJ2-7; TRBD1 matches at 7 bases. The germline CDR1 and CDR2 sequences are MNHEY and SVGAGI. The junction had 5 bases not matched to a gene; V was cut back by 6 bases and J by 6 bases. This CDR3 region has 12 residues. Here the CDR3 reads CASRTRGSEQYF. In DNA form, the CDR3 reads TGTGCCAGCAGAACCAGGGGGAGCGAGCAGTACTTC.

The rearrangement uses TRBV3-1 (or the pseudogene TRBV3-2) and TRBJ2-3; 11 bases agree with TRBD2. The CDR3 has 21 residues. With 0 bases clipped from V and 5 bases from J, the junction kept 19 bases outside the gene matches. Looked up from germline, CDR1 is LGHDT and CDR2 is YNNKEL (reference sequence). This chain's CDR3 is CASSQDDWVPVSGGAKDTQYF. Written as DNA, the CDR3 is TGTGCCAGCAGCCAAGATGACTGGGTGCCAGTTAGCGGGGGGGCGAAAGATACGCAGTATTTT.

This clone was observed a few times. V is TRBV15 and J is TRBJ1-1; D perhaps matches TRBD1 (6 bases). The V and J ends lost 1 base and 0 bases respectively, with 18 bases between them. From germline, CDR1 is LNHNV and CDR2 YYDKDF (reference sequence). The CDR3 runs 18 residues. The CDR3 sequence is CATSRVEGGAYLNTEAFF. Written as DNA, the CDR3 is TGTGCCACCAGCAGAGTCGAGGGGGGGGCCTACCTGAACACTGAAGCTTTCTTT.

This chain links TRBV5-1 with TRBJ1-6; D remains ambiguous. The ends were cut back, 4 bases at V and 3 bases at J, with 11 bases in the middle. In germline, CDR1 is SGHRS, CDR2 YFSETQ. The CDR3 is made up of 15 amino acids. In DNA form, the CDR3 reads TGCGCCAGCAGCCCGGCGTCAGGCTATAATTCACCCCTCCACTTT. It translates to CASSPASGYNSPLHF.

V gene TRBV25-1 combines with J gene TRBJ1-3, with D perhaps matching TRBD1 (5 bases). Trimming stripped 1 base from V and 0 bases from J, with 10 bases between. The CDR3 spans 16 residues. Germline CDR1 MGHDK, CDR2 SYGVNS. In DNA form, the CDR3 reads TGTGCCAGCAGTGAATTGGAGGGGAGCTCTGGAAACACCATATATTTT. Protein sequence: CASSELEGSSGNTIYF. The whole variable domain, remainder taken from reference TRBV25-1 and TRBJ1-3, is EADIYQTPRYLVIGTGKKITLECSQTMGHDKMYWYQQDPGMELHLIHYSYGVNSTEKGDLSSESTVSRIRTEHFPLTLESARPSHTSQYLCASSELEGSSGNTIYFGEGSWLTVV.

The V and J genes are TRBV18 and TRBJ1-1; the match to TRBD1 covers 7 bases. The CDR3 length is 12 residues. The V segment lost 3 bases and the J segment 11 bases; nucleotides outside the gene matches: 6. In germline, CDR1 is KGHSH, CDR2 LQKENI. The CDR3 loop is CASSPSTGMAFF. The CDR3 bases are TGTGCCAGCTCACCCTCGACAGGGATGGCTTTCTTT.

The chain uses TRBV27 and TRBJ1-6; D is perhaps TRBD1 (5 bases). The CDR3 totals 18 residues. Germline V lookup: CDR1 MNHEY, CDR2 SMNVEV (reference sequence). Trimming took off 5 bases at V and 0 bases at J, with 17 bases between the two ends. The CDR3 is CASSGGAGRSSYNSPLHF. CDR3 sequence (DNA): TGTGCCAGCAGTGGGGGAGCAGGCCGGAGCTCCTATAATTCACCCCTCCACTTT.

The chain uses TRBV18 and TRBJ2-2; D ambiguous. The CDR3 is 14 residues long. Germline V gene sequence: CDR1 KGHSH, CDR2 LQKENI. V dropped 2 bases and J dropped 1 base, with 5 bases sitting between them. CDR3 sequence reads: CASSPNRNTGELFF. The CDR3 DNA reads TGTGCCAGCTCACCAAACAGGAACACCGGGGAGCTGTTTTTT.

This sequence joins TRBV7-2 and TRBJ2-1; TRBD2 matches at 11 bases. The germline gives CDR1 SGHTA, CDR2 FQGNSA. The CDR3 is 14 residues long. Losses at the gene ends were 0 bases for V and 11 bases for J; bases not matched to a gene: 3. The CDR3 is CASSLAGTSGQQFF. The DNA of the CDR3 is TGTGCCAGCAGCTTAGCAGGGACTAGCGGTCAGCAGTTCTTC.

The chain carries TRBV5-1 and TRBJ2-6; 12 positions match TRBD1. The germline CDR1 and CDR2 sequences are SGHRS and YFSETQ. The trim removed 0 bases at V and 2 bases at J, leaving 3 bases unmatched. The CDR3 is made up of 18 amino acids. In DNA, the CDR3 is TGCGCCAGCAGCTTGGTCGGGACAGGGGGCGCTGGGGCCAACGTCCTGACTTTC. As protein: CASSLVGTGGAGANVLTF.

The chain combines TRBV10-3 with TRBJ1-3; possible D gene TRBD1, 6 bases. CDR3 length equals 16 residues. V was shortened by 3 bases and J by 0 bases, with 12 bases between the two germline ends. Germline lookup yields CDR1 ENHRY and CDR2 SYGVKD. In DNA, the CDR3 is TGTGCCATCAGTGACCCAGGGGCGAGCTCTGGAAACACCATATATTTT. Translating gives CAISDPGASSGNTIYF.